Described below is a single T cell receptor beta chain sequence and its context. It has no known antigen specificity. Base qualities are not recorded, but no much larger clone differs from it by a single base. The CDR3 regions of human TCRbeta chains were analyzed by immunosequencing. Processing in the source paper ran as follows. Repertoire TCRs were matched against a reference library of SARS-CoV-2-specific TCRs generated with the MIRA antigen-specificity platform. Breadth was defined as the fraction of unique TCRs that were SARS-CoV-2-associated. Depth was defined as the fraction of total T cells that were SARS-CoV-2-associated. Each spike-specific TCR was assigned to its reactive spike region and to a CD4 or CD8 class using the MIRA data. Log10-transformed breadth and depth values were compared by one-way ANOVA with Sidak's multiple comparisons tests. What TCRdb holds here is the immuneACCESS table cut down to in-frame rearrangements. Part of the clones is not present; checked against another copy, under half of the missing clones reflect an unresolved V gene, and the others are unexplained. V, J and clone size were drawn from that table, and D and trimming were deduced from the DNA. Recorded for this sample are 60,000 or so clones; more than 65% of them occurred a single time. The top ten clones comprise around 20% of the sample.

The data were obtained in a study of T cell responses to AZD1222 COVID-19 vaccine (dated by TCRdb to 2020 to 2022). Notes on the research overall: AZD1222 recipients given second doses at about 4 weeks or at about 12 weeks were pooled, since spike-specific TCR depth and breadth were not found to differ between the two schedules. TCR sequencing covered roughly 230 trial participants: some 210 given two doses of AZD1222 and about 26 given two doses of MenACWY control vaccine. Trial participants were enrolled by age into subgroups of 18-55, 56-69 and 70-plus years, and around 150, 29 and 61 TCR-sequenced participants, respectively, were included in these subgroups.

Overall results and qualifications from the work: No day 14 peak-response samples were available, so repertoires were characterized only after the peak T cell response. The 56-69-year group was small, and its depth increase did not reach significance, likely because of low power. Reportedly, close to half of the unique spike-specific TCRs recognized epitopes lying outside the regions that are mutated in the B.1.351 and B.1.1.7 variants. CD4 TCRs associated with the vaccine covered the entire spike protein, and the dominant responses were in regions 160-218 and 743-854. Participants were mostly white British, with more females than males. The authors suggested clonal diversity may have been underestimated. Spike-specific TCR breadth and depth rose significantly after two AZD1222 doses compared with day 0 and with MenACWY recipients. Conclusions about previously exposed vaccinees were limited because only six AZD1222 recipients were SARS-CoV-2 seropositive at baseline.

The germline V gene (reference sequence) sets CDR1 to LNHDA and CDR2 to SQIVND. Measured from the cysteine to the phenylalanine, the CDR3 is 14 residues long. Of the read, only the CDR3 DNA is kept; its 42 bases are in frame from base 1. The junction shows trimming of 5 bases on V and 5 bases on J, and the gene matches do not reach 8 bases of it. Taken with the paper, the label for time point translates to: baseline before first vaccination. Vaccinee samples came from UK trials COV001 and COV002, including a single-blind randomized controlled phase 2/3 trial of AZD1222 (ChAdOx1 nCoV-19) in healthy adults. For TCRbeta chain sequencing, PBMC samples were collected from trial participants at day 0 and at day 28 after the second dose.

The sequence joins TRBV19 to TRBJ2-7; 8 middle bases align to TRBD1. This clonotype originated in an adult in good health. The sequenced sample was peripheral blood, obtained on day 0 of AZD1222 vaccination. The nucleotide sequence is given as TGTGCCAGTAGTCCCCCAGGGGGCTTGGACGAGCAGTACTTC. The translation is CASSPPGGLDEQYF. Where the CDR3 stops, the reference TRBV19 and TRBJ2-7 genes take over; the full variable domain is DGGITQSPKYLFRKEGQNVTLSCEQNLNHDAMYWYRQDPGQGLRLIYYSQIVNDFQKGDIAEGYSVSREKKESFPLTVTSAQKNPTAFYLCASSPPGGLDEQYFGPGTRLTVT.